Listed below are T cell receptor beta chains from one sample, sequenced in a study of radiotherapy plus CTLA-4 blockade in lung cancer. Clones were read by immunoSEQ multiplex PCR, and TCRdb kept only the in-frame ones, dropping some. The sample records under 40,000 clones, roughly 70% being singletons. The sequences come from peripheral blood, collected from a patient treated with radiotherapy plus ipilimumab. The receptors here all came from a human donor with non-small cell lung cancer who had stable disease on radiotherapy plus ipilimumab. CDR3s include the opening cysteine and the closing phenylalanine or tryptophan. A D gene is named only where the DNA matches it firmly. Expanded clones get a size class; other rows say once, few or many, or leave the size out.

size | D | J | V | CDR3 | DNA
- | TRBD1 | TRBJ2-7 | TRBV6-6 | CASSYPTGTGSYEQYF | TGTGCCAGCAGTTACCCTACCGGGACAGGCTCCTACGAGCAGTACTTC
- | - | TRBJ2-1 | TRBV5-1 | CASSQSVGHEQFF | TGCGCCAGCAGCCAATCCGTAGGGCATGAGCAGTTCTTC
- | - | TRBJ1-2 | TRBV7-2 | CASSPDVGYTF | TGTGCCAGCAGCCCGGATGTCGGCTACACCTTC
- | - | TRBJ1-1 | TRBV5-4 | CASSPVSGGANTEAFF | TGTGCCAGCAGCCCAGTTTCGGGGGGAGCGAACACTGAAGCTTTCTTT
- | - | TRBJ2-5 | TRBV5-1 | CASSLQGLFFQETQYF | TGCGCCAGCAGCTTACAGGGCCTCTTCTTCCAAGAGACCCAGTACTTC
- | - | TRBJ1-3 | TRBV29-1 | CSAGTSGNTIYF | TGCAGCGCCGGGACAAGTGGAAACACCATATATTTT
once | TRBD1 | TRBJ1-5 | TRBV7-2 | CASPVAPVTGTDNQPQHF | TGTGCCAGCCCTGTAGCGCCAGTGACAGGGACTGATAATCAGCCCCAGCATTTT
- | TRBD1 | TRBJ2-5 | TRBV7-3 | CASSIGTGGPETQYF | TGTGCCAGCAGCATAGGGACAGGGGGGCCGGAGACCCAGTACTTC
- | - | TRBJ2-2 | TRBV9 | CASSRKQGGSTGELFF | TGTGCCAGCAGCAGAAAACAAGGGGGAAGCACCGGGGAGCTGTTTTTT
- | TRBD2 | TRBJ2-3 | TRBV4-2 | CASSRRTSGDSGDTQYF | TGTGCCAGCAGCAGACGGACTAGCGGGGATAGTGGAGATACGCAGTATTTT
- | - | TRBJ2-2 | TRBV19 | CASSIGRGSGELFF | TGTGCCAGTAGTATAGGCCGGGGCTCCGGGGAGCTGTTTTTT
- | - | TRBJ1-6 | TRBV13 | CASSSSGSPLHF | TGTGCCAGCAGCTCCAGCGGTTCACCCCTCCACTTT
- | - | TRBJ2-5 | TRBV18 | CASSPPSSETQYF | TGTGCCAGCTCACCACCTAGCAGCGAGACCCAGTACTTC
- | TRBD2 | TRBJ2-7 | TRBV10-1 | CASSQGLTFSYEQYF | TGCGCCAGCAGCCAGGGACTAACCTTCTCCTACGAGCAGTACTTC
- | - | TRBJ2-1 | TRBV19 | CASSIRPSSYNEQFF | TGTGCCAGTAGTATTCGGCCGAGCTCCTACAATGAGCAGTTCTTC
- | - | TRBJ1-1 | TRBV19 | CATRPRGLTEAFF | TGTGCCACCCGACCTCGGGGGTTAACTGAAGCTTTCTTT
- | TRBD1 | TRBJ1-1 | TRBV25-1 | CASSEPGTVNTEAFF | TGTGCCAGCAGTGAGCCTGGGACAGTGAACACTGAAGCTTTCTTT
- | TRBD2 | TRBJ2-2 | TRBV6-4 | CASSVRAGGYAGELFF | TGTGCCAGCAGTGTTCGAGCGGGAGGGTACGCCGGGGAGCTGTTTTTT
- | TRBD1 | TRBJ2-3 | TRBV2 | CACPTGGGDTQYF | TGTGCCTGCCCGACAGGGGGCGGCGATACGCAGTATTTT
once | - | TRBJ1-1 | TRBV29-1 | CSVERATGGGSNTEAFF | TGCAGCGTTGAACGGGCCACCGGGGGGGGATCGAACACTGAAGCTTTCTTT
- | - | TRBJ1-2 | TRBV29-1 | CSVEGGRDNYGYTF | TGCAGCGTTGAAGGGGGCAGGGACAACTATGGCTACACCTTC
- | - | TRBJ2-1 | TRBV2 | CASSVLAEAYNEQFF | TGTGCCAGCAGCGTACTGGCGGAGGCCTACAATGAGCAGTTCTTC
- | - | TRBJ1-3 | TRBV5-6 | CASSLGQVYGNTIYF | TGTGCCAGCAGCTTGGGTCAGGTATATGGAAACACCATATATTTT
- | - | TRBJ1-1 | TRBV5-5 | CASSRIGSPNTEAFF | TGTGCCAGCAGCCGGATCGGATCACCGAACACTGAAGCTTTCTTT
few | TRBD2 | TRBJ2-7 | TRBV7-9 | CASSLVTRTSGGPYEQYF | TGTGCCAGCAGCTTAGTGACCAGGACTAGCGGGGGACCCTACGAGCAGTACTTC
few | - | TRBJ1-4 | TRBV27 | CASSVTPTYEKLFF | TGTGCCAGCAGTGTAACACCGACATATGAAAAACTGTTTTTT
- | TRBD2 | TRBJ2-5 | TRBV7-2 | CASSLGSSGSIETQYF | TGTGCCAGCAGCTTAGGCTCTAGCGGGAGCATAGAGACCCAGTACTTC
- | TRBD2 | TRBJ2-7 | TRBV6-1 | CASSVRELSYEQYF | TGTGCCAGCAGTGTGCGGGAGCTCTCCTACGAGCAGTACTTC
few | - | TRBJ1-5 | TRBV2 | CDCWGALSNQPQHF | TGTGACTGCTGGGGGGCGTTGAGCAATCAGCCCCAGCATTTT
medium-sized | - | TRBJ2-2 | TRBV2 | CASKGGMNTGELFF | TGTGCCAGCAAAGGGGGGATGAACACCGGGGAGCTGTTTTTT
few | - | TRBJ2-1 | TRBV19 | CASSRTGTPLGDEQFF | TGTGCCAGTAGTAGGACTGGGACGCCGTTAGGTGATGAGCAGTTCTTC
- | - | TRBJ1-5 | TRBV28 | CASSLPAGAALRGNQPQHF | TGTGCCAGCAGCCTTCCGGCAGGGGCCGCCCTTAGGGGCAATCAGCCCCAGCATTTT
- | - | TRBJ2-1 | TRBV29-1 | CSVEVDSYNEQFF | TGCAGCGTTGAGGTGGATTCCTACAATGAGCAGTTCTTC
- | - | TRBJ1-2 | TRBV27 | CASSLSTAAYGYTF | TGTGCCAGCAGTTTATCGACAGCTGCCTATGGCTACACCTTC
few | TRBD1 | TRBJ2-7 | TRBV28 | CASSLIGQGAGEQYF | TGTGCCAGCAGTCTTATCGGGCAGGGGGCCGGAGAGCAGTACTTC
- | - | TRBJ2-7 | TRBV7-8 | CASSLRLSSYEQYF | TGTGCCAGCAGCTTAAGGCTGAGCTCCTACGAGCAGTACTTC